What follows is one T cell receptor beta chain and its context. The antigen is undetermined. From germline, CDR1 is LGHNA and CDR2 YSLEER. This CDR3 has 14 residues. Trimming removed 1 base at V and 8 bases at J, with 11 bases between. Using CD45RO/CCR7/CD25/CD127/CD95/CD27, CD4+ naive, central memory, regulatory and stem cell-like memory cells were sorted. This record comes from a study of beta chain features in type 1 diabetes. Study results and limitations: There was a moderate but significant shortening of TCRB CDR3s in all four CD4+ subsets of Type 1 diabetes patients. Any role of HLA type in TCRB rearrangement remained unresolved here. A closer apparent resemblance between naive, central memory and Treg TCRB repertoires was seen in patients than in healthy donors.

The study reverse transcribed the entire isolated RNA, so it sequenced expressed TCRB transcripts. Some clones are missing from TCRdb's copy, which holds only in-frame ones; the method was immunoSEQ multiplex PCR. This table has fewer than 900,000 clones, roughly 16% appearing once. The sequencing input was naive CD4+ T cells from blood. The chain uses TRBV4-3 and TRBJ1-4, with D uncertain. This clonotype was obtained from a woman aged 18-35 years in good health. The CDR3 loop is CASSQATTREKLFF. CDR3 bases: TGCGCCAGCAGCCAAGCCACAACCCGAGAAAAACTGTTTTTT.